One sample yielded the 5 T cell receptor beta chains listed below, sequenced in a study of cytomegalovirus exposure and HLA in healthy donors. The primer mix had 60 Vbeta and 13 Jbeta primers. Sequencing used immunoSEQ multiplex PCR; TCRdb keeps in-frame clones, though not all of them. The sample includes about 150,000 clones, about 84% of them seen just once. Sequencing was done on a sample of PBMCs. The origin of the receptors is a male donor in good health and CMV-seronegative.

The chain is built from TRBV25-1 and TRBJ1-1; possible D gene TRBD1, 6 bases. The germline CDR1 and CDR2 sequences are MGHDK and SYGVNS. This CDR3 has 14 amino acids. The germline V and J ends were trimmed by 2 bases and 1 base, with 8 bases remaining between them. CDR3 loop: CASSERGGNTEAFF. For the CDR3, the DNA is TGTGCCAGCAGTGAACGAGGGGGGAACACTGAAGCTTTCTTT.

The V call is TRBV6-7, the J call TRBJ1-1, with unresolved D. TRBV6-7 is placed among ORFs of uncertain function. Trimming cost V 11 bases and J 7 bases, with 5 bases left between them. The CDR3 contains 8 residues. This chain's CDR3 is CAGFEAFF. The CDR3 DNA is TGTGCCGGCTTTGAAGCTTTCTTT.

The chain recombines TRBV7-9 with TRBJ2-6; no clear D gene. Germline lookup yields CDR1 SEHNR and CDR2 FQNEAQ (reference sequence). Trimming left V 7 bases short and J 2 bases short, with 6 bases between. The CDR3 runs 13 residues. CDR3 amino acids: CASTTTGANVLTF. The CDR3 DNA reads TGTGCCAGCACCACAACTGGGGCCAACGTCCTGACTTTC.

The CDR3 region has the DNA TGTGCCAGCTCACTGGGAGACGGAACCTACGAGCAGTACTTC. Encoded protein: CASSLGDGTYEQYF. V and J are TRBV18 and TRBJ2-7, with a possible D match to TRBD2 (5 bases). This CDR3 comprises 14 residues. Trimming stripped 4 bases from V and 2 bases from J, with 12 bases between. CDR1 KGHSH and CDR2 LQKENI come from the germline V gene. Full variable domain (remainder filled in from reference TRBV18 and TRBJ2-7): NAGVMQNPRHLVRRRGQEARLRCSPMKGHSHVYWYRQLPEEGLKFMVYLQKENIIDESGMPKERFSAEFPKEGPSILRIQQVVRGDSAAYFCASSLGDGTYEQYFGPGTRLTVT.

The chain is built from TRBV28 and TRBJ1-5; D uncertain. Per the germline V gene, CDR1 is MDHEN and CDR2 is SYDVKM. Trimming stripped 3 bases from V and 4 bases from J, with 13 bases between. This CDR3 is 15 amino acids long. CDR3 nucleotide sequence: TGTGCCAGCAGTTTTCTACAGCTCACTAATCAGCCCCAGCATTTT. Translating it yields CASSFLQLTNQPQHF.